Listed here are 5 T cell receptor beta chains from one sample, sequenced in a study of blood T cell repertoires in COVID-19. The method was immunoSEQ multiplex PCR; TCRdb's version includes in-frame clones alone and lacks a portion of them. The data show tens of thousands of clones, with about 86% seen just once and around 5.7% held by the top ten. Sequenced: peripheral blood. The source of these receptors is a woman aged 80 or over with acute or convalescent COVID-19.

The chain joins TRBV2 to TRBJ1-2; D is unclear. Germline V gives CDR1 SNHLY, CDR2 FYNNEI. This CDR3 is 13 amino acids long. V was clipped by 5 bases and J by 10 bases, with 17 bases between them. The CDR3 region has the DNA TGTGCCAGCAGTCGAGAGGGAGAAGGATCCTACACCTTC. This sequence encodes CASSREGEGSYTF.

The chain links TRBV7-6 to TRBJ1-6; weak D call: TRBD1 (6 bases). Germline assignment: CDR1 SGHVS and CDR2 FNYEAQ. V dropped 0 bases and J dropped 8 bases, with 8 bases sitting between them. CDR3 length: 14 amino acids. The CDR3 sequence: CASSLAGGDSPLHF. As DNA, the CDR3 is TGTGCCAGCAGCTTAGCAGGGGGGGATTCACCCCTCCACTTT.

This clone is a singleton in its sample. V is TRBV14 and J is TRBJ2-6; 9 nucleotides line up with TRBD1. The junction had 12 bases not matched to a gene; V was cut back by 0 bases and J by 0 bases. The CDR3 sequence is 21 residues long. Germline CDR1 SGHDN, CDR2 FVKESK. The CDR3 spells CASSQDLGAGQGISGANVLTF. The DNA of the CDR3 is TGTGCCAGCAGCCAAGATTTGGGGGCCGGACAGGGGATCTCTGGGGCCAACGTCCTGACTTTC. The full variable domain, rest sourced from reference TRBV14 and TRBJ2-6, is EAGVTQFPSHSVIEKGQTVTLRCDPISGHDNLYWYRRVMGKEIKFLLHFVKESKQDESGMPNNRFLAERTGGTYSTLKVQPAELEDSGVYFCASSQDLGAGQGISGANVLTFGAGSRLTVL.

The V and J genes are TRBV7-2 and TRBJ2-7, with 12 bases identical to TRBD2. Per the germline V gene, CDR1 is SGHTA and CDR2 is FQGNSA. V gave up 5 bases and J gave up 2 bases; unmatched junction bases: 4. This CDR3 region has 15 residues. CDR3 sequence reads: CASSLGLAGTYEQYF. DNA for the CDR3: TGTGCCAGCAGCCTCGGACTAGCGGGAACCTACGAGCAGTACTTC.

In this sample, this clone turned up a few times. V gene TRBV5-5 combines with J gene TRBJ1-1; tentative D call: TRBD1 (5 bases). Germline values: CDR1 SGHKS, CDR2 YYEKEE (reference sequence). The CDR3 is made up of 16 amino acids. The V end was cut by 1 base, the J end by 5 bases, with 18 bases between. This CDR3 reads CASSLPRTFGGTEAFF. Here the CDR3 DNA reads TGTGCCAGCAGCTTGCCGAGGACGTTTGGGGGGACTGAAGCTTTCTTT. The whole variable domain, filled in from reference TRBV5-5 and TRBJ1-1, reads DAGVTQSPTHLIKTRGQQVTLRCSPISGHKSVSWYQQVLGQGPQFIFQYYEKEERGRGNFPDRFSARQFPNYSSELNVNALLLGDSALYLCASSLPRTFGGTEAFFGQGTRLTVV.